These 15 T cell receptor beta chains originate from one sample sequenced in a study of Graves' ophthalmopathy and Graves' hyperthyroidism. RNA served as the template for amplifying TCR beta CDR3 regions. HTBI primers served in a first-round RT-PCR, which a second-round multiplex PCR followed. MiXCR, applied by TCRdb to the multiplex PCR reads, yields one record per CDR3 protein. Seen here are about 660,000 distinct CDR3 sequences, about two fifths observed once, and the top ten hold around 3%. The sequenced sample consisted of peripheral blood. The receptors were gathered from an adult man with Graves' ophthalmopathy.

Only a few counts were recorded for this clonotype. This chain joins TRBV27 and TRBJ1-1; unclear D gene. CDR3 length: 14 residues. Trimming took 8 bases from V and 0 from J, leaving 13 bases between them. Germline V lookup: CDR1 MNHEY, CDR2 SMNVEV (reference sequence). The CDR3, as DNA: TGTGCCAGCCGGCGCAGCACCATGAACACTGAAGCTTTCTTT. Protein sequence: CASRRSTMNTEAFF.

This clonotype was detected many times. The rearrangement links TRBV15 to TRBJ2-5, with 13 nucleotides matching TRBD2. The J segment lost 4 bases and the V segment lost 5 bases, leaving 10 bases of the junction unmatched. Germline CDR1 and CDR2: LNHNV and YYDKDF (reference sequence). The CDR3 is 17 residues long. CDR3 nucleotide sequence: TGTGCCACCAGCCCTCGGACTAGCGGGAGTTTGGGAGAGACCCAGTACTTC. As protein: CATSPRTSGSLGETQYF.

V usage is TRBV6-5 and J usage is TRBJ2-2; the match to TRBD1 covers 7 bases. J gave up 7 bases and V 5 bases, and 4 bases lay outside the gene matches. The CDR3 is made up of 13 amino acids. Germline CDR1 MNHEY, CDR2 SVGAGI. In DNA form, the CDR3 reads TGTGCCAGCAGTGAACGGGACAGCGGGGAGCTGTTTTTT. It encodes CASSERDSGELFF.

This chain joins TRBV9 and TRBJ1-4; D not resolved. The V end was cut by 6 bases, the J end by 11 bases, with 2 bases between. Germline values: CDR1 SGDLS, CDR2 YYNGEE. CDR3 length: 8 residues. CDR3 DNA: TGTGCCAGCATCAAACTGTTTTTT. Translating gives CASIKLFF.

Details on this clonotype: This sequence may be a read error, since a much larger clone differs from it by one base. V usage is TRBV19 and J usage is TRBJ1-2, with TRBD1 matching 7 bases. The CDR3 consists of 11 residues. Per germline, CDR1 LNHDA and CDR2 SQIVND (reference sequence). The CDR3 DNA is TGTACCAGTGAAGGGGGCATTGGCTACACCTTC. Protein: CTSEGGIGYTF.

This clonotype was counted ten times or more. This chain uses TRBV7-9 with TRBJ1-2; perhaps TRBD1 as D (5 bases). V gave up 5 bases and J gave up 4 bases, with 14 bases separating them. This CDR3 has 14 amino acids. The germline CDR1 and CDR2 sequences are SEHNR and FQNEAQ (reference sequence). The CDR3 loop reads CASSTRDFGYGYTF. CDR3 in DNA: TGTGCCAGCAGCACGCGGGACTTCGGCTATGGCTACACCTTC.

The chain employs TRBV6-1 and TRBJ2-1; D may match TRBD1 or TRBD2 (7 bases each). Looked up from germline, CDR1 is MNHNS and CDR2 is SASEGT. CDR3 length: 12 amino acids. V was shortened by 10 bases and J by 8 bases, with 15 bases between the two germline ends. The CDR3 DNA sequence: TGTGCCATCGCAGGGGGGAGGGATGAGCAGTTCTTC. Amino acids: CAIAGGRDEQFF.

This clonotype was recorded many times. This rearrangement joins TRBV7-2 to TRBJ2-7; no reliable D call. The ends were cut back, 0 bases at V and 2 bases at J, with 11 bases in the middle. Germline CDR1 reads SGHTA; CDR2 reads FQGNSA. This CDR3 contains 15 residues. CDR3 loop: CASSLAPNSPYEQYF. The DNA of the CDR3 is TGTGCCAGCAGCTTAGCCCCGAATTCCCCCTACGAGCAGTACTTC.

V is TRBV4-1 and J is TRBJ1-6; D not resolved. V shed 2 bases and J shed 9 bases, with 17 bases lying between them. The CDR3 runs 16 residues. Germline CDR1 reads MGHRA; CDR2 reads YSYEKL. The chain's CDR3 is CASSQLPQPITSPLHF. The CDR3 DNA reads TGCGCCAGCAGCCAACTACCACAGCCTATAACTTCACCCCTCCACTTT.

This clonotype was counted at least ten times. V and J are TRBV7-2 and TRBJ1-1; no clear D gene. The germline gives CDR1 SGHTA, CDR2 FQGNSA. V lost 2 bases, J lost 0 bases, and 7 bases lay in between. This CDR3 is built from 14 residues. CDR3 residues: CASSLPSMNTEAFF. CDR3 sequence (DNA): TGTGCCAGCAGCTTACCCAGTATGAACACTGAAGCTTTCTTT.

CDR3 protein: CAIRGTGDYEQYF. DNA for the CDR3: TGTGCCATCCGGGGGACAGGGGACTACGAGCAGTACTTC. The chain joins TRBV10-3 to TRBJ2-7, with 10 nucleotides matching TRBD1. Germline CDR1 is ENHRY and CDR2 is SYGVKD. The V segment lost 8 bases and the J segment 3 bases; nucleotides outside the gene matches: 4. The CDR3 runs to 13 residues.

Concerning this clonotype itself: A clone one base away is much larger, so this may be a read error. This chain joins TRBV7-9 and TRBJ1-2; D gene ambiguous. This CDR3 comprises 14 residues. The V end was cut by 6 bases, the J end by 6 bases, with 17 bases between. Germline values: CDR1 SEHNR, CDR2 FQNEAQ (reference sequence). The CDR3 DNA follows: TGTGCCAGCAGTCACCTGCTCGCCACGAATGGCTACACCTTC. This sequence encodes CASSHLLATNGYTF.

The chain carries TRBV7-8 and TRBJ1-6, with 7 bases aligning to TRBD1. Germline CDR1 SGHVS, CDR2 FQNEAQ. CDR3 length: 15 residues. Unmatched junction bases numbered 8, after V lost 4 bases and J lost 8 bases. CDR3 loop: CASSSLRDRYSPLHF. CDR3 DNA: TGTGCCAGCAGCTCACTCCGGGACAGATATTCACCCCTCCACTTT.

Many counts were recorded for this clonotype. The chain uses TRBV9 and TRBJ1-1; no clear D. The CDR3 loop spans 13 amino acids. The V gene lost 1 base and the J gene lost 3 bases, with 7 bases spanning the gap. From germline, CDR1 is SGDLS and CDR2 YYNGEE. The CDR3 here is CASSVHGYTEAFF. DNA of the CDR3: TGTGCCAGCAGCGTACACGGCTACACTGAAGCTTTCTTT.

This clonotype was seen repeatedly, ten times or more. V and J are TRBV7-8 and TRBJ2-7; 10 nucleotides match TRBD2. Trimming at V came to 1 base and at J to 3 bases, leaving 3 bases not matched to a gene. This CDR3 is 15 amino acids long. Germline values: CDR1 SGHVS, CDR2 FQNEAQ. This CDR3 is CASSLEGLAFYEQYF. CDR3 coding DNA: TGTGCCAGCAGCTTAGAGGGACTAGCGTTCTACGAGCAGTACTTC.